The rows below give T cell receptor beta chains drawn from one sample of a study of chemoradiotherapy in HPV16-positive cancers. TCRdb's table, derived via immunoSEQ multiplex PCR, lists solely in-frame clones and lacks some. The data show some 9,100 clones, around 82% seen once. Source: blood, taken from a patient who underwent chemoradiotherapy. The receptors derive from a human donor with HPV-associated anogenital cancer. Both conserved end residues are part of each CDR3. D genes are given only for firm matches. Clone size is shown for a subset of rows, as once, few, many or a class of expanded clone.

TRBD1	few	TRBJ2-2	TRBV18	TGTGCCAGCTCGGCAGGGGGCTTAGACACCGGGGAGCTGTTTTTT	CASSAGGLDTGELFF
TRBD2	NA	TRBJ2-3	TRBV5-1	TGCGCCAGCAAGAGCGGGGGGGCCAAAGATACGCAGTATTTT	CASKSGGAKDTQYF
TRBD1	NA	TRBJ2-5	TRBV7-2	TGTGCCAGCAGCTTTCAACAGGGGGCAGGAGAGACCCAGTACTTC	CASSFQQGAGETQYF
NA	NA	TRBJ1-2	TRBV29-1	TGCAGCGTTGACGGCGGGGTGGGGGGTGGCTACACCTTC	CSVDGGVGGGYTF
NA	NA	TRBJ2-3	TRBV6-6	TGTGCCAGCAGTTACGGGCAGATCTCTAGCACAGATACGCAGTATTTT	CASSYGQISSTDTQYF
NA	few	TRBJ2-6	TRBV28	TGTGCCAGCAGTTTTCAGGGTTTCTCTGGGGCCAACGTCCTGACTTTC	CASSFQGFSGANVLTF
NA	once	TRBJ1-2	TRBV7-9	TGTGCCAGCCCGGGACCGTACTATGGCTACACCTTC	CASPGPYYGYTF
NA	NA	TRBJ1-5	TRBV6-6	TGTGCCAGCAGTTACTCGACCGGGGGCAGCAATCAGCCCCAGCATTTT	CASSYSTGGSNQPQHF
NA	NA	TRBJ2-7	TRBV5-1	TGCGCCAGCCGGACAGAAATCTCCTACGAGCAGTACTTC	CASRTEISYEQYF
NA	NA	TRBJ2-7	TRBV5-1	TGCGCCAGCAGCTTCATACAGACCTACGAGCAGTACTTC	CASSFIQTYEQYF
NA	NA	TRBJ2-7	TRBV7-8	TGTGCCAGCAGCTTAACGATGGAAGAGCAGTACTTC	CASSLTMEEQYF
TRBD1	NA	TRBJ1-2	TRBV7-2	TGTGCCAGCATCCTGACAGGGGGGTACTATGGCTACACCTTC	CASILTGGYYGYTF
TRBD2	NA	TRBJ2-3	TRBV7-8	TGTGCCAGCAGCAAGACTAGCGGGGGAGCGCTTAGCACAGATACGCAGTATTTT	CASSKTSGGALSTDTQYF
NA	NA	TRBJ1-1	TRBV6-1	TGTGCCAGCAACTGGGGGGACATGGGGAACACTGAAGCTTTCTTT	CASNWGDMGNTEAFF
NA	NA	TRBJ1-2	TRBV6-6	TGTGCCATCCAAGTGGGAAAAGGCTATGGCTACACCTTC	CAIQVGKGYGYTF
NA	few	TRBJ1-2	TRBV6-1	TGTGCCAGCAGGAACTTTGAGACCCACTATGGCTACACCTTC	CASRNFETHYGYTF
TRBD1	NA	TRBJ2-7	TRBV9	TGTGCCAGCAGCCCAGTCCCGGGACAGGAATCCTACGAGCAGTACTTC	CASSPVPGQESYEQYF
NA	NA	TRBJ1-3	TRBV6-6	TGTGCCAGCGGTCGCGGCAGGGGAAACACCATATATTTT	CASGRGRGNTIYF
TRBD1	NA	TRBJ1-4	TRBV5-6	TGTGCCAGCAGCTTGGACAGGGGAAATGAAAAACTGTTTTTT	CASSLDRGNEKLFF
NA	NA	TRBJ2-3	TRBV18	TGTGCCAGCTCACCTAGTCAATCAGATACGCAGTATTTT	CASSPSQSDTQYF
NA	NA	TRBJ1-1	TRBV7-9	TGTGCCAGCAGCTTAGGGGTACGTAGCACTGAAGCTTTCTTT	CASSLGVRSTEAFF
TRBD1	NA	TRBJ2-7	TRBV7-7	TGTGCCAGCAGCTTAGGTCAGGGGGCGGATGAGCAGTACTTC	CASSLGQGADEQYF
NA	NA	TRBJ1-2	TRBV14	TGTGCCAGCAGCCGCGCGGGGAAAGGCTACACCTTC	CASSRAGKGYTF
NA	NA	TRBJ2-1	TRBV25-1	TGTGCCAGCAGTGAATATCCAGGGTATGAGCAGTTCTTC	CASSEYPGYEQFF
TRBD1	NA	TRBJ2-7	TRBV5-1	TGCGCCAGCAGCTCGACAGGGGCCGAGCAGTACTTC	CASSSTGAEQYF